The 6 T cell receptor beta chains below all came from one sample that was sequenced in a study of blood T cell repertoires in COVID-19. Here immunoSEQ multiplex PCR was the method, and the copy in TCRdb shows in-frame clones only, minus some. Of 300,000 to 350,000 clones in the sample, approximately 90% are singletons; the top ten hold around 3.5%. The sample comprised peripheral blood. The receptors come from a woman younger than 30 who had recovered from COVID-19.

J is TRBJ2-3 and V is TRBV7-9; D is perhaps TRBD2 (6 bases). The V end was cut by 4 bases, the J end by 0 bases, with 14 bases between. Germline CDR1 SEHNR, CDR2 FQNEAQ (reference sequence). The CDR3 has 16 amino acids. CDR3 sequence: CASSSTSTTSTDTQYF. CDR3 DNA: TGTGCCAGCAGCTCGACTAGTACGACCAGCACAGATACGCAGTATTTT. Variable domain in full (rest from reference TRBV7-9 and TRBJ2-3): DTGVSQNPRHKITKRGQNVTFRCDPISEHNRLYWYRQTLGQGPEFLTYFQNEAQLEKSRLLSDRFSAERPKGSFSTLEIQRTEQGDSAMYLCASSSTSTTSTDTQYFGPGTRLTVL.

CDR3 sequence (DNA): TGTGCCTGGAAAGGACAGGGTCCTGGCAATCAGCCCCAGCATTTT. Encoded protein: CAWKGQGPGNQPQHF. V gene TRBV30 combines with J gene TRBJ1-5; 8 bases match TRBD1. Germline CDR1 and CDR2: GTSNPN and SVGIG (reference sequence). Trimming removed 4 bases from V and 2 bases from J; junction bases left unmatched: 7. This CDR3 has 15 amino acids.

The chain couples TRBV5-1 to TRBJ2-3; 8 bases align to TRBD2. The V gene end was trimmed by 0 bases and the J gene end by 14 bases; junction bases not matched to a gene: 8. Germline lookup yields CDR1 SGHRS and CDR2 YFSETQ. The CDR3 length is 13 residues. CDR3 amino acids: CASSLALAGLRYF. CDR3 sequence (DNA): TGCGCCAGCAGCTTGGCCTTAGCGGGACTAAGGTATTTT.

The J gene is TRBJ2-5, the V gene TRBV6-6; a weak D match, TRBD2 (6 bases). This CDR3 is 15 amino acids long. Germline CDR1 reads MNHNY; CDR2 reads SVGAGI (reference sequence). V gave up 2 bases and J gave up 5 bases, with 15 bases separating them. The CDR3 region has the DNA TGTGCCAGCAGTTACGACGAACTAGCTCTGGAGACCCAGTACTTC. Protein sequence: CASSYDELALETQYF.

The chain couples TRBV12-3 or TRBV12-4 to TRBJ2-7, with 7 bases identical to TRBD2. The V segment lost 2 bases and the J segment 7 bases; nucleotides outside the gene matches: 5. CDR3 size: 13 residues. CDR3: CASSLLGEGEQYV. CDR3 DNA: TGTGCCAGCAGTTTACTAGGGGAGGGGGAGCAGTACGTC.

The chain is built from TRBV5-1 and TRBJ1-5, with D perhaps TRBD1 (5 bases). Trimming removed 4 bases at V and 8 bases at J, with 16 bases between. The CDR3 has 14 amino acids. Germline lookup yields CDR1 SGHRS and CDR2 YFSETQ. The CDR3 sequence is CASSVGEGGEPQHF. CDR3 bases: TGCGCCAGCAGCGTGGGGGAGGGAGGGGAGCCCCAGCATTTT.